A single sample gave rise to the 23 T cell receptor beta chains below, sequenced in a study of CD8 T cells in Susac syndrome. Random hexamers were used to reverse transcribe the RNA input (about 0.45 to 1 ug). One entry per CDR3 protein results from TCRdb running MiXCR on the immunoSEQ multiplex PCR reads. The profile covers 130,000 or so distinct CDR3 sequences, with over 90% appearing a single time and less than 0.15% taken by the ten largest. Sequenced: CD4+ T cells from PBMCs. The receptors come from a human donor with Susac syndrome.

The chain joins TRBV20-1 to TRBJ2-5; TRBD2 might be the D (5 bases). In germline, CDR1 is DFQATT, CDR2 SNEGSKA (reference sequence). The V gene lost 6 bases and the J gene lost 5 bases, with 13 bases spanning the gap. The CDR3 totals 12 residues. CDR3 nucleotides: TGCAGTGCCCTAGCCAGGCGGGAGACCCAGTACTTC. Its translation: CSALARRETQYF.

This rearrangement joins TRBV30 to TRBJ2-2; tentative D call: TRBD1 (6 bases). The V and J ends lost 2 bases and 6 bases respectively, with 19 bases between them. The CDR3 length is 16 residues. The germline V gene has CDR1 GTSNPN and CDR2 SVGIG (reference sequence). The CDR3 DNA sequence: TGTGCCTGGAGTCGGAGTCGGACAGATAACTCCGGGGAGCTGTTTTTT. This sequence encodes CAWSRSRTDNSGELFF.

The V call is TRBV2, the J call TRBJ1-5; no definite D call. The CDR3 extends over 13 amino acids. Deletions cut 2 bases from V and 6 bases from J, with 8 bases between. Germline assignment: CDR1 SNHLY and CDR2 FYNNEI. The CDR3 DNA sequence: TGTGCCAGCAGTGAACAGGTTATTCAGCCCCAGCATTTT. Its translation: CASSEQVIQPQHF.

The chain has TRBV29-1 and TRBJ2-3, with 7 bases that match TRBD1. The CDR3 totals 13 residues. The trim removed 6 bases at V and 1 base at J, leaving 4 bases unmatched. From germline, CDR1 is SQVTM and CDR2 ANQGSEA. CDR3 protein: CSVDGQGTDTQYF. The CDR3 DNA reads TGCAGCGTGGATGGACAGGGCACAGATACGCAGTATTTT.

This chain uses TRBV20-1 with TRBJ1-2; TRBD1 aligns across 8 bases. The trim removed 5 bases at V and 2 bases at J, leaving 7 bases unmatched. CDR1 and CDR2 (germline): DFQATT, SNEGSKA (reference sequence). The CDR3 consists of 14 residues. The CDR3 DNA is TGCAGTGCTCGAAGACAGGGGCGAAACTATGGCTACACCTTC. It specifies CSARRQGRNYGYTF.

This chain links TRBV30 with TRBJ2-1; D is uncertain. V lost 0 bases, J lost 4 bases, and 4 bases lay in between. The CDR3 sequence is 12 residues long. The germline CDR1 and CDR2 sequences are GTSNPN and SVGIG (reference sequence). The CDR3 reads CAWSVLYNEQFF. The DNA of the CDR3 is TGTGCCTGGAGTGTACTGTACAATGAGCAGTTCTTC.

The gene calls are TRBV30 and TRBJ1-2, with a possible D match to TRBD1 (6 bases). V was cut by 2 bases and J by 8 bases, with 9 bases left in between. This CDR3 is built from 11 residues. Germline CDR1 reads GTSNPN; CDR2 reads SVGIG (reference sequence). The chain's CDR3 is CAWSYRDGYTF. DNA of the CDR3: TGTGCCTGGAGTTACAGGGACGGCTACACCTTC. Drawing the rest from reference TRBV30 and TRBJ1-2, the complete variable domain is SQTIHQWPATLVQPVGSPLSLECTVEGTSNPNLYWYRQAAGRGLQLLFYSVGIGQISSEVPQNLSASRPQDRQFILSSKKLLLSDSGFYLCAWSYRDGYTFGSGTRLTVV.

This rearrangement joins TRBV12-3 or TRBV12-4 to TRBJ1-2; tentatively, D is TRBD1 (6 bases). V was cut by 7 bases and J by 4 bases, with 10 bases left in between. This CDR3 comprises 12 residues. Here the CDR3 DNA reads TGTGCCAGCACCCGGACAGCCTATGGCTACACCTTC. It encodes CASTRTAYGYTF.

The rearrangement links TRBV27 to TRBJ2-3; D gene uncertain. V lost 5 bases and J 0 bases, leaving 3 bases between the germline ends. Germline V lookup: CDR1 MNHEY, CDR2 SMNVEV (reference sequence). CDR3 size: 12 residues. The CDR3 sequence is CASSDSTDTQYF. CDR3 DNA sequence: TGTGCCAGCAGTGACAGCACAGATACGCAGTATTTT.

The genes are TRBV29-1 and TRBJ1-1, with D tentatively TRBD1 (6 bases). Germline lookup yields CDR1 SQVTM and CDR2 ANQGSEA. The CDR3 contains 15 residues. V lost 6 bases and J 0 bases, leaving 17 bases between the germline ends. This chain's CDR3 is CSVESRTALNTEAFF. CDR3 DNA sequence: TGCAGCGTGGAGAGCCGGACAGCCTTGAACACTGAAGCTTTCTTT.

The J gene is TRBJ2-7, the V gene TRBV20-1; D may be TRBD2 (6 bases). The CDR3 length is 11 residues. Trimming cost V 6 bases and J 13 bases, with 19 bases left between them. Germline CDR1 DFQATT, CDR2 SNEGSKA (reference sequence). The CDR3: CSATFSAGNYF. CDR3 sequence (DNA): TGCAGTGCCACTTTTTCGGCGGGAAATTACTTC.

This rearrangement joins TRBV27 to TRBJ2-2; 7 bases line up with TRBD2. Looked up from germline, CDR1 is MNHEY and CDR2 is SMNVEV (reference sequence). The ends lost 7 bases at V and 0 bases at J; junction bases unmatched: 11. The CDR3 loop spans 17 amino acids. CDR3 in amino acids: CASTYRGGRANTGELFF. The CDR3 DNA is TGTGCCAGCACTTACCGGGGAGGGAGGGCGAACACCGGGGAGCTGTTTTTT.

This sequence joins TRBV9 and TRBJ1-1; 10 bases are shared with TRBD1. The germline gives CDR1 SGDLS, CDR2 YYNGEE. V gave up 3 bases and J gave up 7 bases; unmatched junction bases: 6. This CDR3 has 14 amino acids. The CDR3 reads CASSARTGGSEAFF. The CDR3 DNA reads as TGTGCCAGCAGCGCCAGGACAGGGGGTAGTGAAGCTTTCTTT.

The genes are TRBV7-3 and TRBJ2-2; D gene ambiguous. Per germline, CDR1 SGHTA and CDR2 FQGTGA. Trimming removed 3 bases from V and 4 bases from J, with 6 bases in between. The CDR3 extends over 13 amino acids. CDR3 sequence (DNA): TGTGCCAGCAGCTTTCGTTCCACCGGGGAGCTGTTTTTT. Its translation is CASSFRSTGELFF.

The chain joins TRBV20-1 to TRBJ2-5; possible D gene TRBD2, 5 bases. There are 11 residues in the CDR3. Trimming cost V 6 bases and J 4 bases, with 9 bases left between them. Germline V gives CDR1 DFQATT, CDR2 SNEGSKA (reference sequence). The CDR3 reads CSAGRPETQYF. CDR3 bases: TGCAGTGCAGGGAGACCAGAGACCCAGTACTTC.

This chain joins TRBV19 and TRBJ2-7; the D is unclear. The V end lost 3 bases, the J end lost 2 bases, and 8 bases lay between the germline ends. CDR1 LNHDA and CDR2 SQIVND come from the germline V gene (reference sequence). The CDR3 runs to 13 residues. This chain's CDR3 is CASSISATYEQYF. CDR3 in DNA: TGTGCCAGTAGTATCTCAGCGACCTACGAGCAGTACTTC.

A word on this clonotype: A junction boundary mismatches the germline segment, possibly from a read error. The V call is TRBV5-6, the J call TRBJ2-5; the match to TRBD1 covers 9 bases. Germline values: CDR1 SGHDT, CDR2 YYEEEE. The CDR3 is made up of 14 amino acids. In DNA, the CDR3 is TGTGCCAGCAGCATGACAGGGGGTCTGGGGACCCAGCACTTC. Amino acid sequence: CASSMTGGLGTQHF.

This clonotype showed up just once. The chain links TRBV5-4 to TRBJ2-7, with D perhaps matching TRBD1 (7 bases). CDR1 is SGHNT, CDR2 YYREEE, per germline (reference sequence). The CDR3 consists of 13 residues. Trimming removed 6 bases at V and 9 bases at J, with 19 bases between. The CDR3 region is CASTPDRHGGQYF. Written as DNA, the CDR3 is TGTGCCAGCACCCCGGACAGGCACGGGGGGCAGTACTTC.

The rearrangement links TRBV30 to TRBJ2-1; no definite D call. Trimming took off 0 bases at V and 6 bases at J, with 24 bases between the two ends. The CDR3 consists of 18 residues. Per the germline V gene, CDR1 is GTSNPN and CDR2 is SVGIG (reference sequence). The CDR3 coding sequence is TGTGCCTGGAGTGTTAATGGTAGGACCTTACTCCACTCCAATGAGCAGTTCTTC. Translating gives CAWSVNGRTLLHSNEQFF.

The rearrangement links TRBV29-1 to TRBJ2-7; 10 nucleotides line up with TRBD2. Germline values: CDR1 SQVTM, CDR2 ANQGSEA. The V and J ends lost 3 bases and 6 bases, in that order; junction bases with no gene match: 8. There are 14 residues in the CDR3. The CDR3 coding sequence is TGCAGCGTTGATCTAGCGGGAGCGGGGCTCGAGCAGTACTTC. As protein: CSVDLAGAGLEQYF.

The gene calls are TRBV13 and TRBJ2-6; D not resolved. Trimming stripped 1 base from V and 0 bases from J, with 7 bases between. CDR3 length equals 16 residues. Germline CDR1 PRHDT, CDR2 FYEKMQ (reference sequence). The CDR3 loop is CASSLDHHSGANVLTF. Written as DNA, the CDR3 is TGTGCCAGCAGCTTAGATCATCACTCTGGGGCCAACGTCCTGACTTTC.

This CDR3 is CASSVGTGDTDTQYF. The CDR3 bases are TGTGCCAGCAGCGTAGGGACAGGGGACACAGATACGCAGTATTTT. The chain joins TRBV9 to TRBJ2-3; TRBD1 aligns across 9 bases. CDR1 is SGDLS and CDR2 is YYNGEE in the germline V gene. Germline trimming cut 0 bases from V and 2 bases from J; bases unmatched to any gene: 1. The CDR3 covers 15 residues.

The chain is built from TRBV19 and TRBJ1-5; D remains unclear. Trimming cost V 3 bases and J 5 bases, with 11 bases left between them. This CDR3 spans 14 amino acids. Germline V gene data show CDR1 as LNHDA and CDR2 as SQIVND (reference sequence). The CDR3 region is CASSIRAPDQPQHF. The CDR3 bases are TGTGCCAGTAGTATCCGGGCGCCGGATCAGCCCCAGCATTTT.